This TCR beta chain was recorded in a study of T-cell memory formation after mild COVID-19. Broader study findings: Whereas later expanders leaned CD4+, clones contracting day 15 to 85 showed a balanced CD4/CD8 makeup.

5'RACE, which relied on constant-segment primers, yielded TCR alpha and TCR beta cDNA libraries carrying sample barcodes and UMIs. MiXCR was run by TCRdb on the 5' RACE reads, yielding one entry per CDR3 protein. The sample lists more than 450,000 distinct CDR3 sequences, roughly 18% seen once, with around 13% in the top ten. This clonotype was observed a handful of times. Its antigen remains unidentified. This receptor was taken from an adult woman who had mild COVID-19 (a few samples of this study predate the infection). Cell type and time point are not known. Sequencing input: PBMCs or a T cell subset sorted from them (not recorded which).

CDR3 coding DNA: TGTGCCAGCAGTGTTATAGGGACGCAGCAGTTCTTC. Its protein is CASSVIGTQQFF. The chain uses TRBV2 and TRBJ2-1, with D tentatively TRBD1 or TRBD2 (5 bases each). The CDR3 length is 12 residues. The V and J ends lost 4 bases and 11 bases respectively, with 12 bases between them. The germline V gene encodes CDR1 SNHLY and CDR2 FYNNEI.